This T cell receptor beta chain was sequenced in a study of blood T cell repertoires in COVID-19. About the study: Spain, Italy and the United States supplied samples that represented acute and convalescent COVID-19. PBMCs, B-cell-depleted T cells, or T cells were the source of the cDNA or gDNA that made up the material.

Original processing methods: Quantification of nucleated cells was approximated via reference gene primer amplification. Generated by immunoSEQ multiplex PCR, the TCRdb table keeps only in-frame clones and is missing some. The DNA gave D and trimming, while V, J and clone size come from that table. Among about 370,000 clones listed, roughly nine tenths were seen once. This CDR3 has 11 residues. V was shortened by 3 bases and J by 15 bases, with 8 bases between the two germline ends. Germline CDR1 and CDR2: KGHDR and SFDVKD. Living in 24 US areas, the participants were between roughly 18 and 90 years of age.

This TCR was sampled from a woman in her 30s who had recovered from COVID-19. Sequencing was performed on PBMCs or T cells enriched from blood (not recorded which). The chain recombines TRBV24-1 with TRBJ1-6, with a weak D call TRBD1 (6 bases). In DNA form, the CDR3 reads TGTGCCACCAGTGATGGGGGACACCTCCACTTT. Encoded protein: CATSDGGHLHF.